This TCR beta chain emerged from a study of OX40 agonist ivuxolimab in advanced cancers. The CDR3 runs 15 residues. Germline values: CDR1 SGHTA, CDR2 FQGNSA. Trimming shortened V by 3 bases and J by 0 bases, and 12 bases separated the two germline ends. Sequencing was performed with immunoSEQ multiplex PCR; in TCRdb, only in-frame clones are kept and a portion is missing. The data show 70,000 to 95,000 clones, with just over 90% seen just once and roughly 0.5% held by the top ten. The TCR originated in an adult with an advanced solid tumor such as melanoma, head and neck, liver or kidney cancer. Sequenced here: CD4+ or CD8+ T cells sorted from blood, sampled in a trial of the OX40 agonist ivuxolimab. The V gene is TRBV7-2, the J gene TRBJ2-7, with D possibly matching TRBD2 (6 bases). The CDR3 loop is CASSLGLMSSYEQYF. DNA for the CDR3: TGTGCCAGCAGCTTGGGACTGATGAGCTCCTACGAGCAGTACTTC.